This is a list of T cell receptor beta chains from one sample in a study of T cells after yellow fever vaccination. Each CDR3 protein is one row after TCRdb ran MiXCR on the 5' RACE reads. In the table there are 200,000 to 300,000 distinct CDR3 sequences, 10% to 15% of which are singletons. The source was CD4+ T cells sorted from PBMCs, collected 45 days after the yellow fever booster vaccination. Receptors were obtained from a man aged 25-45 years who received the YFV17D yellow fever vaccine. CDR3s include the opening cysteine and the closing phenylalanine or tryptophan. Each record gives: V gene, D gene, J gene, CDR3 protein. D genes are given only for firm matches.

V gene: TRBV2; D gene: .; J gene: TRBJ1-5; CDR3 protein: CASSEAIPGQPQHF
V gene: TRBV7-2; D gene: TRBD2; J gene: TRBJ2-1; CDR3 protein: CASSLGSGSGNEQFF
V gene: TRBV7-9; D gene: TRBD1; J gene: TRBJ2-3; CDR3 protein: CASSEGGGIPIDTQYF
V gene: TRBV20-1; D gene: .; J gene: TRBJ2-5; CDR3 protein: CSVGGEETQYF
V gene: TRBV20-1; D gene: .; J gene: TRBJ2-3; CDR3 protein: CSANPDGTSTDTQYF
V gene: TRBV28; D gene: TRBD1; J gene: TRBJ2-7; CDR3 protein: CASSPTGGGRGEQYF
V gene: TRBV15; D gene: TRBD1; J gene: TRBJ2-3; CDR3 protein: CATSSPFWDRGDTQYF
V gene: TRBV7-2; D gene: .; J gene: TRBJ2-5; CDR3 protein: CASSLWGTKEETQYF
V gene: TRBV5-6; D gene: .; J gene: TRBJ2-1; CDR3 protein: CASTSGAEQFF
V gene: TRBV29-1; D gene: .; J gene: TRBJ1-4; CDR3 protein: CSVGWTADVAKLFF
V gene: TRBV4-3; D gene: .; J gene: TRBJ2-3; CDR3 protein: CASSLDGRGRTDTQYF
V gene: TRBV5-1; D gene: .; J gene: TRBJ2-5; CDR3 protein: CASSSGTIQETQYF
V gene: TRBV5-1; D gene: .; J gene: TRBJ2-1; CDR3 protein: CASSLPTGVSYNEQFF
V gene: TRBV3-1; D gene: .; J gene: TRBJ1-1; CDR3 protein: CASSQDGSGSGGKAFF
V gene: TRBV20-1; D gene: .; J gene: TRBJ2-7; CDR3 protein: CSATSRDPTYEQYF
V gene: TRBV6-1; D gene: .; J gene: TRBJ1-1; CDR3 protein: CAITQGPNTEAFF
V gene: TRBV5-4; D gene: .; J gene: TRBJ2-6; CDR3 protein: CASSPAAGTGANVLTF
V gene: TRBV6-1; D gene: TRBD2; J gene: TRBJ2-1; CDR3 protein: CASSSGGLAGSEQFF
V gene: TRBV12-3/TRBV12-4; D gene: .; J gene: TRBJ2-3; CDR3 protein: CASSLGSGQLYTDTQYF
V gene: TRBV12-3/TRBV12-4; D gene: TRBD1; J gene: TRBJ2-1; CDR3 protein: CASSIRDRGESEQFF
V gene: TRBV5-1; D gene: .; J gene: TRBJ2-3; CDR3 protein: CASSLGLHPQSTDTQYF
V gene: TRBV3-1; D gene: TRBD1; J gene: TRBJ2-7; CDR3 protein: CASSQGAGGEQYF
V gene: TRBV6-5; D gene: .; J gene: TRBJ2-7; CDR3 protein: CASSYGGGGSSSRNEQYF
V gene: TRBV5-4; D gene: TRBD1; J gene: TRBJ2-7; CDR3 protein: CASSPGTDCEQYF
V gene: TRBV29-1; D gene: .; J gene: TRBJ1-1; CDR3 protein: CSVVRGQNTEAFF
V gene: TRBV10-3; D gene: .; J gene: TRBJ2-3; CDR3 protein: CAINERREDTQYF
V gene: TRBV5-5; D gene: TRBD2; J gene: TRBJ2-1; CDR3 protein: CASSFTIAGGPHEQFF